The 25 T cell receptor beta chains presented below share a single source sample, sequenced in a study of identical twins. TCRdb analysed the 5' RACE reads with MiXCR anew, one entry per CDR3 protein. The sample carries around 680,000 distinct CDR3 sequences, around 8.6% recorded once. These same data were also listed under a study on yellow fever vaccine responses in identical twins.

Material for sequencing was PBMCs. The receptor source for this set is a woman between 18 and 29 years old in good health.

This clonotype was observed a few times. The chain links TRBV7-3 to TRBJ2-2; D not resolved. Germline V gene lookup returns CDR1 SGHTA and CDR2 FQGTGA. The CDR3 has 12 amino acids. The V end was cut by 6 bases, the J end by 7 bases, with 9 bases between. This CDR3 reads CASRSWSGELFF. The CDR3 DNA is TGTGCCAGCAGGTCCTGGAGCGGGGAGCTGTTTTTT.

This clonotype was picked up a small number of times. The V call is TRBV4-3, the J call TRBJ2-7; D possibly corresponds to TRBD1 (6 bases). Germline CDR1 LGHNA, CDR2 YSLEER. The CDR3 runs 15 residues. V shed 0 bases and J shed 0 bases, with 9 bases lying between them. CDR3 loop: CASSQDTGSSYEQYF. CDR3 nucleotides: TGCGCCAGCAGCCAAGATACAGGGTCCTCCTACGAGCAGTACTTC.

This clonotype has a count of ten or more. J is TRBJ2-1 and V is TRBV5-1, with 9 bases fitting TRBD2. Germline assignment: CDR1 SGHRS and CDR2 YFSETQ. J gave up 3 bases and V 4 bases, and 8 bases lay outside the gene matches. The CDR3 is 16 amino acids. CDR3: CASSHLSGGGYNEQFF. CDR3 sequence (DNA): TGCGCCAGCAGCCACCTTAGCGGGGGCGGCTACAATGAGCAGTTCTTC.

In this sample, this clonotype turned up a few times. The gene calls are TRBV25-1 and TRBJ2-7; 11 nucleotides agree with TRBD2. The CDR3 runs 17 residues. Trimming took 7 bases from V and 1 from J; bases not matched to a gene: 12. Germline CDR1 is MGHDK and CDR2 is SYGVNS. CDR3 in DNA: TGTGCCAGCACCCTCGGAGGGACTAGCGGAAGTTCCTACGAGCAGTACTTC. Translation: CASTLGGTSGSSYEQYF.

This clonotype came up many times. The chain joins TRBV29-1 to TRBJ2-7; perhaps TRBD1 as D (6 bases). The V end was cut by 6 bases, the J end by 0 bases, with 12 bases between. Germline loops: CDR1 SQVTM, CDR2 ANQGSEA. This CDR3 has 13 amino acids. The CDR3 DNA follows: TGCAGCGTAGCCGGGACACCCTCCTACGAGCAGTACTTC. Its protein is CSVAGTPSYEQYF.

This chain uses TRBV20-1 with TRBJ2-2; TRBD2 agrees at 10 bases. This CDR3 is built from 16 residues. Germline CDR1 is DFQATT and CDR2 is SNEGSKA (reference sequence). Trimming at V came to 0 bases and at J to 7 bases, leaving 8 bases not matched to a gene. This CDR3 reads CSARDWLAGDSGELFF. As DNA, the CDR3 is TGCAGTGCTAGAGATTGGCTAGCGGGGGATAGCGGGGAGCTGTTTTTT.

This clonotype came up many times. Its ends do not fully match the called genes, so a read error is possible. CDR3 bases: TGCGCCAGCAGCTTGGCCGGGGGAAACACTGAAGCTTTCTTT. Its protein product is CASSLAGGNTEAFF. The rearrangement joins TRBV12-3 or TRBV12-4 to TRBJ1-1, with D tentatively TRBD1 (5 bases). The CDR3 runs 14 residues.

The chain couples TRBV20-1 to TRBJ2-1, with 8 bases fitting TRBD2. V lost 4 bases, J lost 7 bases, and 15 bases stayed unmatched. The CDR3 is 16 residues long. The germline V gene encodes CDR1 DFQATT and CDR2 SNEGSKA (reference sequence). The CDR3 sequence: CSAIRWEREMLNEQFF. CDR3 DNA: TGCAGTGCTATAAGATGGGAGCGGGAGATGTTGAATGAGCAGTTCTTC.

This clonotype was seen many times. J is TRBJ2-7 and V is TRBV12-3 or TRBV12-4, with D perhaps being TRBD1 or TRBD2 (5 bases each). V gave up 3 bases and J gave up 2 bases, with 11 bases separating them. The CDR3 is 14 residues long. CDR3 region: CASSFIGTAYEQYF. The DNA for the CDR3 is TGTGCCAGCAGTTTCATAGGGACGGCCTACGAGCAGTACTTC.

This clonotype was counted at least ten times. The rearrangement uses TRBV7-2 and TRBJ2-5; 8 bases match TRBD1. V lost 1 base, J lost 5 bases, and 3 bases stayed unmatched. CDR1 is SGHTA and CDR2 is FQGNSA in the germline V gene. This CDR3 has 14 amino acids. Here the CDR3 DNA reads TGTGCCAGCAGCTTAGGACAGGGGTGGGAGACCCAGTACTTC. This codes for CASSLGQGWETQYF.

The chain has TRBV18 and TRBJ2-7, with D possibly being TRBD1 or TRBD2 (5 bases each). The CDR3 runs to 16 residues. V was cut by 3 bases and J by 4 bases, with 19 bases left in between. In germline, CDR1 is KGHSH, CDR2 LQKENI. In DNA form, the CDR3 reads TGTGCCAGCTCACCTTCCGGGGACCTAACTTATTACGAGCAGTACTTC. It translates to CASSPSGDLTYYEQYF.

This clonotype has more than one count but fewer than ten. This sequence joins TRBV6-2 or TRBV6-3 and TRBJ2-1; 9 nucleotides match TRBD2. In germline, CDR1 is MNHEY, CDR2 SVGEGT. CDR3 length: 14 residues. Germline trimming cut 7 bases from V and 4 bases from J; bases unmatched to any gene: 5. CDR3 in DNA: TGTGCCAGCAAAAGCGGGGGGAATTACAATGAGCAGTTCTTC. Protein product: CASKSGGNYNEQFF.

This clonotype turned up a few times. The CDR3 nucleotides read TGTGCCAGCAGCCACCCGGGACAGGGGATTTTCGAGCAGTACTTC. Translated, it gives CASSHPGQGIFEQYF. The chain joins TRBV3-1 to TRBJ2-7; 10 bases are a match to TRBD1. With V trimmed by 3 bases and J by 6 bases, 8 bases remained unmatched. Per the germline V gene, CDR1 is LGHDT and CDR2 is YNNKEL (reference sequence). This CDR3 is built from 15 residues.

This clonotype was seen many times. V and J are TRBV7-8 and TRBJ2-1, with D maybe TRBD2 (6 bases). Germline V CDR1 and CDR2: SGHVS, FQNEAQ. V lost 0 bases and J lost 1, with 16 bases in between. The CDR3 contains 18 residues. The CDR3 here is CASSLANSGPFSYNEQFF. DNA of the CDR3: TGTGCCAGCAGCTTAGCGAACAGCGGGCCTTTTTCCTACAATGAGCAGTTCTTC.

This clonotype has ten or more counts. The chain has TRBV20-1 and TRBJ2-7; D remains unclear. Germline CDR1 reads DFQATT; CDR2 reads SNEGSKA (reference sequence). V dropped 0 bases and J dropped 1 base, with 10 bases sitting between them. This CDR3 region has 14 residues. The DNA for the CDR3 is TGCAGTGCTAGAGATTTCGGACGGTCCTACGAGCAGTACTTC. Its protein is CSARDFGRSYEQYF.

V gene TRBV5-6 combines with J gene TRBJ2-2; D ambiguous. This CDR3 contains 14 residues. Germline assignment: CDR1 SGHDT and CDR2 YYEEEE. Trimming left V 4 bases short and J 10 bases short, with 17 bases between. This chain's CDR3 is CASSPNPADVELFF. As DNA, the CDR3 is TGTGCCAGCAGCCCAAACCCGGCGGACGTGGAGCTGTTTTTT. Drawing the rest from reference TRBV5-6 and TRBJ2-2, the complete variable domain is DAGVTQSPTHLIKTRGQQVTLRCSPKSGHDTVSWYQQALGQGPQFIFQYYEEEERQRGNFPDRFSGHQFPNYSSELNVNALLLGDSALYLCASSPNPADVELFFGEGSRLTVL.

The table lists this clonotype with many counts. The CDR3 DNA follows: TGTGCCAGCAGCTTAGGCCCTGAGGGGGATACGCAGTATTTT. As protein: CASSLGPEGDTQYF. The rearrangement links TRBV13 to TRBJ2-3, with D perhaps TRBD1 or TRBD2 (5 bases each). CDR3 size: 14 residues. Germline assignment: CDR1 PRHDT and CDR2 FYEKMQ (reference sequence). Trimming cost V 0 bases and J 6 bases, with 10 bases left between them.

This clonotype occurred a few times. The CDR3 sequence: CASSPGSWPYEQYF. In nucleotides, the CDR3 is TGTGCCAGCAGTCCAGGGTCCTGGCCCTACGAGCAGTACTTC. The chain links TRBV12-3 or TRBV12-4 to TRBJ2-7, with D possibly matching TRBD1 (5 bases). Trimming stripped 5 bases from V and 2 bases from J, with 13 bases between. The length of the CDR3 is 14 residues.

This chain connects TRBV6-5 to TRBJ1-2; D remains unclear. Germline V CDR1 and CDR2: MNHEY, SVGAGI. V shed 4 bases and J shed 8 bases, with 14 bases lying between them. The CDR3 has 13 amino acids. CDR3 amino acids: CASSSPPAGGYTF. The CDR3 region has the DNA TGTGCCAGCAGTTCCCCCCCTGCGGGCGGCTACACCTTC.

This clonotype was picked up a small number of times. V usage is TRBV28 and J usage is TRBJ2-1, with 11 bases that match TRBD2. This CDR3 is 16 amino acids long. Germline CDR1 MDHEN, CDR2 SYDVKM. V gave up 4 bases and J gave up 8 bases; unmatched junction bases: 10. The CDR3 here is CASSSTTSGILDEQFF. The DNA of the CDR3 is TGTGCCAGCAGTTCCACGACTAGCGGGATTCTTGATGAGCAGTTCTTC.

The chain carries TRBV20-1 and TRBJ2-5; D assignment may be TRBD1 or TRBD2 (6 bases each). CDR3 size: 16 residues. The germline V and J ends were trimmed by 0 bases and 2 bases, with 16 bases remaining between them. The V gene's germline CDR1 is DFQATT and CDR2 SNEGSKA (reference sequence). The DNA of the CDR3 is TGCAGTGCTAGAGATCTTAAGGGGGGTCAACAAGAGACCCAGTACTTC. It is translated as CSARDLKGGQQETQYF.

The rearrangement links TRBV18 to TRBJ2-6; 9 nucleotides line up with TRBD1. J gave up 1 base and V 4 bases, and 5 bases lay outside the gene matches. The length of the CDR3 is 17 residues. CDR1 KGHSH and CDR2 LQKENI come from the germline V gene. The CDR3, as DNA: TGTGCCAGCTCACTCGGACAGGGGAGTTCTGGGGCCAACGTCCTGACTTTC. Protein: CASSLGQGSSGANVLTF.

This clonotype showed up just a few times. The CDR3 loop reads CAISEGRDNSPLHF. CDR3 in DNA: TGTGCCATCAGTGAGGGCCGAGATAATTCACCCCTCCACTTT. This chain uses TRBV10-3 with TRBJ1-6; the D is unclear. CDR3 length: 14 residues. Germline assignment: CDR1 ENHRY and CDR2 SYGVKD. The V end lost 2 bases, the J end lost 5 bases, and 7 bases lay between the germline ends.

This clonotype was counted many times. The chain employs TRBV15 and TRBJ1-3; D is undetermined. The germline V and J ends were trimmed by 1 base and 0 bases, with 7 bases remaining between them. The CDR3 covers 15 residues. The germline V gene has CDR1 LNHNV and CDR2 YYDKDF (reference sequence). This CDR3 reads CATSRGEGSGNTIYF. CDR3 in DNA: TGTGCCACCAGCAGAGGGGAAGGCTCTGGAAACACCATATATTTT. The whole variable domain, filled in from reference TRBV15 and TRBJ1-3, reads DAMVIQNPRYQVTQFGKPVTLSCSQTLNHNVMYWYQQKSSQAPKLLFHYYDKDFNNEADTPDNFQSRRPNTSFCFLDIRSPGLGDTAMYLCATSRGEGSGNTIYFGEGSWLTVV.

This clonotype was picked up a small number of times. The V and J genes are TRBV5-5 and TRBJ2-7, with 8 positions matching TRBD2. Germline CDR1 is SGHKS and CDR2 is YYEKEE (reference sequence). The CDR3 extends over 15 amino acids. The V gene end was trimmed by 4 bases and the J gene end by 0 bases; junction bases not matched to a gene: 6. The CDR3 DNA reads TGTGCCAGCAGCCGTAGCGGGGAGAGCTCCTACGAGCAGTACTTC. Translated, it gives CASSRSGESSYEQYF.